The 22 T cell receptor beta chains presented below share a single source sample, sequenced in a study of graft-versus-host responses after intestinal transplantation. Assay used: immunoSEQ multiplex PCR; TCRdb lists only in-frame clones, some missing. The repertoire holds tens of thousands of clones, approximately 92% seen once, with 6.5% to 8.5% in the top ten. Sequenced material: bone marrow, taken 734 days after intestinal transplantation. The origin of the receptors is a human patient who received an intestinal transplant, so some T cells may come from the graft donor.

CDR3 sequence reads: CASSGGGRGDEQYF. The CDR3 region has the DNA TGTGCCAGCAGTGGAGGGGGAAGAGGGGACGAGCAGTACTTC. The chain joins TRBV6-5 to TRBJ2-7, with D possibly called TRBD1 or TRBD2 (6 bases each). Trimming removed 5 bases at V and 5 bases at J, with 16 bases between. Germline V gene sequence: CDR1 MNHEY, CDR2 SVGAGI. The length of the CDR3 is 14 residues.

The chain links TRBV10-3 to TRBJ2-2; the match to TRBD2 covers 7 bases. CDR1 is ENHRY and CDR2 is SYGVKD in the germline V gene. The V segment lost 10 bases and the J segment 0 bases; nucleotides outside the gene matches: 5. The CDR3 loop spans 14 amino acids. This CDR3 reads CATRDYANTGELFF. The CDR3 DNA sequence: TGTGCCACCCGGGACTACGCGAACACCGGGGAGCTGTTTTTT.

The chain uses TRBV27 and TRBJ2-3; perhaps TRBD2 as D (6 bases). V was pared by 6 bases and J by 4 bases, with 11 bases between. The CDR3 consists of 13 residues. CDR1 and CDR2 (germline): MNHEY, SMNVEV (reference sequence). In DNA form, the CDR3 reads TGTGCCAGCAGCCTAGGGGAGGCAGATACGCAGTATTTT. The encoded protein is CASSLGEADTQYF.

The V and J genes are TRBV5-4 and TRBJ2-2; D is possibly TRBD1 or TRBD2 (6 bases each). CDR1 is SGHNT, CDR2 YYREEE, per germline (reference sequence). Trimming took off 5 bases at V and 7 bases at J, with 18 bases between the two ends. The CDR3 runs 15 residues. The CDR3 sequence: CASSPPGGEVGELFF. CDR3 sequence (DNA): TGTGCCAGCAGTCCGCCCGGGGGCGAGGTCGGGGAGCTGTTTTTT.

The gene calls are TRBV7-6 and TRBJ1-1; no clear D. This CDR3 region has 15 residues. Deletions cut 5 bases from V and 4 bases from J, with 17 bases between. CDR1 is SGHVS and CDR2 is FNYEAQ in the germline V gene. This chain's CDR3 is CASSHENSLGTEAFF. The CDR3 DNA is TGTGCCAGCAGCCATGAAAACTCCCTGGGCACTGAAGCTTTCTTT.

This clone came up once. The CDR3 nucleotides read TGTGCCAGCAGCCCACAACCGGGACAGGGGGTTGGTGAGCAGTTCTTC. It encodes CASSPQPGQGVGEQFF. The rearrangement joins TRBV7-9 to TRBJ2-1, with TRBD1 identical over 11 bases. V dropped 5 bases and J dropped 9; count of bases not matched to a gene: 12. The CDR3 runs to 16 residues. Looked up from germline, CDR1 is SEHNR and CDR2 is FQNEAQ (reference sequence).

The gene calls are TRBV10-1 and TRBJ2-3, with a tentative D call TRBD1 (5 bases). V lost 0 bases and J 2 bases, leaving 6 bases between the germline ends. The CDR3 spans 14 residues. The germline CDR1 and CDR2 sequences are WNHNN and SYGVQD (reference sequence). CDR3 sequence reads: CASSESTDTDTQYF. The CDR3 DNA is TGCGCCAGCAGTGAGTCGACAGACACAGATACGCAGTATTTT.

The V call is TRBV5-6, the J call TRBJ2-1; D is possibly TRBD1 or TRBD2 (5 bases each). CDR3 length equals 13 residues. V dropped 2 bases and J dropped 7 bases, with 10 bases sitting between them. Germline CDR1 is SGHDT and CDR2 is YYEEEE. In DNA, the CDR3 is TGTGCCAGCAGCTTTGTTGAGGGGAATGAGCAGTTCTTC. Protein: CASSFVEGNEQFF.

This chain links TRBV4-2 with TRBJ1-1; D not certain. The V gene lost 0 bases and the J gene lost 3 bases, with 8 bases spanning the gap. Germline assignment: CDR1 LGHNA and CDR2 YNFKEQ. The CDR3 is 14 amino acids. This chain's CDR3 is CASSQDYRDTEAFF. CDR3 bases: TGTGCCAGCAGCCAAGATTATAGGGACACTGAAGCTTTCTTT.

This rearrangement joins TRBV10-1 to TRBJ2-3; unclear D gene. V was clipped by 4 bases and J by 6 bases, with 11 bases between them. Germline CDR1 WNHNN, CDR2 SYGVQD (reference sequence). CDR3 size: 13 residues. The CDR3 is CASSARLDDTQYF. The CDR3 DNA reads TGCGCCAGCAGTGCCCGGTTGGATGATACGCAGTATTTT.

The genes are TRBV15 and TRBJ2-7; D is unresolved. V shed 0 bases and J shed 0 bases, with 9 bases lying between them. This CDR3 has 15 residues. The germline gives CDR1 LNHNV, CDR2 YYDKDF (reference sequence). The CDR3 DNA sequence: TGTGCCACCAGCAGAGATCCAGGAACCTCCTACGAGCAGTACTTC. This codes for CATSRDPGTSYEQYF.

The chain uses TRBV5-6 and TRBJ2-7; D may correspond to TRBD1 or TRBD2 (5 bases each). Per the germline V gene, CDR1 is SGHDT and CDR2 is YYEEEE. This CDR3 has 13 residues. V lost 4 bases, J lost 4 bases, and 12 bases lay in between. The CDR3 region has the DNA TGTGCCAGCAGCGTGGGGACGGTATACGAGCAGTACTTC. This gives the protein CASSVGTVYEQYF.

This chain connects TRBV29-1 to TRBJ2-3; D ambiguous. Germline V CDR1 and CDR2: SQVTM, ANQGSEA. Trimming cost V 4 bases and J 3 bases, with 11 bases left between them. CDR3 size: 13 residues. This CDR3 is CSVVLTRTDTQYF. The CDR3 coding sequence is TGCAGCGTTGTGCTCACGAGAACAGATACGCAGTATTTT.

This clone showed up just once. This rearrangement joins TRBV9 to TRBJ2-1; TRBD1 is a possible D gene (5 bases). The CDR3 has 14 residues. V lost 0 bases, J lost 12 bases, and 16 bases lay in between. Germline lookup yields CDR1 SGDLS and CDR2 YYNGEE. CDR3 sequence (DNA): TGTGCCAGCAGCGTAGACGGCAGTTCCAGGGTGCAGTTCTTC. This translates into CASSVDGSSRVQFF.

J is TRBJ2-7 and V is TRBV5-1, with D perhaps TRBD1 (5 bases). The CDR3 spans 15 residues. CDR1 and CDR2 (germline): SGHRS, YFSETQ. V was cut by 0 bases and J by 1 base, with 11 bases left in between. The CDR3 sequence is CASSLVWGKSYEQYF. CDR3 nucleotide sequence: TGCGCCAGCAGCTTGGTATGGGGCAAATCCTACGAGCAGTACTTC.

The chain couples TRBV9 to TRBJ2-5; D remains ambiguous. CDR1 and CDR2 (germline): SGDLS, YYNGEE. This CDR3 is built from 14 residues. The V end was cut by 3 bases, the J end by 1 base, with 10 bases between. DNA of the CDR3: TGTGCCAGCAGCGAAGACGGCTTCCAAGAGACCCAGTACTTC. Translation gives CASSEDGFQETQYF. Full variable domain (missing parts from reference TRBV9 and TRBJ2-5): DSGVTQTPKHLITATGQRVTLRCSPRSGDLSVYWYQQSLDQGLQFLIQYYNGEERAKGNILERFSAQQFPDLHSELNLSSLELGDSALYFCASSEDGFQETQYFGPGTRLLVL.

The chain uses TRBV19 and TRBJ1-1; tentative D call: TRBD1 (5 bases). The V and J ends lost 3 bases and 8 bases respectively, with 16 bases between them. The germline V gene encodes CDR1 LNHDA and CDR2 SQIVND (reference sequence). The CDR3 runs 14 residues. The CDR3: CASSIGTGIREAFF. The CDR3 bases are TGTGCCAGTAGTATCGGGACCGGGATTCGAGAAGCTTTCTTT.

The chain uses TRBV4-2 and TRBJ2-1; D is unresolved. V was trimmed by 0 bases and J by 7 bases, leaving 7 bases between them. This CDR3 is 13 amino acids long. Germline values: CDR1 LGHNA, CDR2 YNFKEQ. CDR3 amino acids: CASSQEMRNEQFF. The CDR3 bases are TGTGCCAGCAGCCAAGAAATGCGGAATGAGCAGTTCTTC.

V usage is TRBV4-1 and J usage is TRBJ2-3, with 8 bases that match TRBD1. There are 18 residues in the CDR3. The germline V gene has CDR1 MGHRA and CDR2 YSYEKL. Trimming removed 3 bases from V and 5 bases from J; junction bases left unmatched: 16. CDR3 DNA sequence: TGCGCCAGCAGCCAGTATTTGGTCAGGGGGCGATCGGTAGATACGCAGTATTTT. Protein: CASSQYLVRGRSVDTQYF.

The V and J genes are TRBV14 and TRBJ2-7, with a tentative D call TRBD2 (5 bases). CDR1 is SGHDN, CDR2 FVKESK, per germline. V lost 4 bases and J lost 4, with 14 bases in between. The CDR3 is 14 residues long. The CDR3 is CASSPGIVGYEQYF. The CDR3 DNA follows: TGTGCCAGCAGCCCCGGGATAGTGGGGTACGAGCAGTACTTC.

The rearrangement links TRBV5-1 to TRBJ2-7; 7 bases match TRBD1. J lost 3 bases, V lost 0 bases, and 3 bases had no gene match. The CDR3 totals 14 residues. Germline-derived CDR1 and CDR2 are SGHRS and YFSETQ. The chain's CDR3 is CASSLVGQHYEQYF. CDR3 sequence (DNA): TGCGCCAGCAGCTTGGTGGGACAGCACTACGAGCAGTACTTC. Full variable domain (rest looked up from reference TRBV5-1 and TRBJ2-7): KAGVTQTPRYLIKTRGQQVTLSCSPISGHRSVSWYQQTPGQGLQFLFEYFSETQRNKGNFPGRFSGRQFSNSRSEMNVSTLELGDSALYLCASSLVGQHYEQYFGPGTRLTVT.

The chain combines TRBV6-1 with TRBJ1-5; TRBD1 aligns across 9 bases. Germline CDR1 and CDR2: MNHNS and SASEGT. The CDR3 is made up of 14 amino acids. The V segment lost 6 bases and the J segment 5 bases; nucleotides outside the gene matches: 5. CDR3 DNA sequence: TGTGCCAGCAGGGGGACAGGGAGGGATCAGCCCCAGCATTTT. Encoded protein: CASRGTGRDQPQHF.